Listed below are T cell receptor beta chains from one sample, sequenced in a study of blood T cell repertoires in COVID-19. The protocol was immunoSEQ multiplex PCR, while the TCRdb copy is restricted to in-frame clones and leaves out a portion. This sample has over 150,000 clones, with 85% to 90% found just once. Source material: peripheral blood. The receptors were gathered from a man in his 70s with active or convalescent COVID-19. CDR3s include the opening cysteine and the closing phenylalanine or tryptophan. The order of the fields is V gene, J gene, clone size, D gene, CDR3 DNA, CDR3 protein. The D gene is left open where the match is weak. The listing skips clone size in some rows; elsewhere it reads once, few, many or a size class.

>TRBV12-3/TRBV12-4|TRBJ1-2|-|-
TGTGCCAGCAGTTTGACCAGGATCTATGGCTACACCTTC
CASSLTRIYGYTF
>TRBV28|TRBJ1-5|-|-
TGTGCCAGCAGCTCATCCGGGACTGAGAGGAATCAGCCCCAGCATTTT
CASSSSGTERNQPQHF
>TRBV11-2|TRBJ1-5|-|-
TGTGCCAGCAGCAGCACCGGAGCCTACAATCAGCCCCAGCATTTT
CASSSTGAYNQPQHF
>TRBV5-4|TRBJ2-2|-|TRBD1
TGTGCCAGCAGTTCGGACAGGGTGACGTTGGGCGGGGAGCTGTTTTTT
CASSSDRVTLGGELFF
>TRBV18|TRBJ1-3|-|-
TGTGCCAGCTCAAATTACACTGGAAACACCATATATTTT
CASSNYTGNTIYF
>TRBV7-2|TRBJ1-2|-|-
TGTGCCAGCAGCCCTACAGGGAGGGGGTCCGGCTACACCTTC
CASSPTGRGSGYTF
>TRBV5-6|TRBJ1-3|-|TRBD1
TGTGCCAGCAGCCTGGGACAGAGCTCTGGAAACACCATATATTTT
CASSLGQSSGNTIYF
>TRBV7-2|TRBJ2-5|once|TRBD1
TGTGCCAGCAGCTTTTGGGGACAGGGAGTGGAGACCCAGTACTTC
CASSFWGQGVETQYF
>TRBV29-1|TRBJ2-1|once|TRBD2
TGCAGCGTTGTAGGTCGGGGGGGCGCGTCCTACAATGAGCAGTTCTTC
CSVVGRGGASYNEQFF
>TRBV18|TRBJ2-7|-|TRBD1
TGTGCCAGCTCACCTGGGACAGGGTCCTACGAGCAGTACTTC
CASSPGTGSYEQYF
>TRBV7-2|TRBJ2-6|-|-
TGTGCCAGCAGCTTAGCTGCGGTGCCTGGGGCCAACGTCCTGACTTTC
CASSLAAVPGANVLTF
>TRBV6-1|TRBJ2-7|once|-
TGTGCCAGCAGTGATGGGTGGGACAACGAGCAGTACTTC
CASSDGWDNEQYF
>TRBV24-1|TRBJ2-3|-|-
TGTGCCACCAGTCTTGGGGAGGTGGGAGATACGCAGTATTTT
CATSLGEVGDTQYF
>TRBV2|TRBJ1-2|-|-
TGTGCCAGCAGTATACATACGGGGGGCTACACCTTC
CASSIHTGGYTF
>TRBV4-1|TRBJ2-2|-|-
TGCGCCAGCAGCCAAGATTCAGGTCGATTGTCGAACACCGGGGAGCTGTTTTTT
CASSQDSGRLSNTGELFF
>TRBV7-2|TRBJ1-2|-|-
TGTGCCAGCTCCGCACGGGACTCCTTTACGTATGGCTACACCTTC
CASSARDSFTYGYTF
>TRBV7-3|TRBJ2-3|-|TRBD2
TGTGCCAGCAGCCTAGCGGGAGGGCCCACAGATACGCAGTATTTT
CASSLAGGPTDTQYF
>TRBV7-8|TRBJ1-5|-|-
TGTGCCAGCAGCTCCCTCCCGTGGGGGCGTCCTGATCAGCCCCAGCATTTT
CASSSLPWGRPDQPQHF
>TRBV6-6|TRBJ1-4|-|-
TGTGCCAGCAGTTACAGGGAGGTGAGCGAAAAACTGTTTTTT
CASSYREVSEKLFF
>TRBV13|TRBJ1-6|-|-
TGTGCCAGCAGCTTAGGGGCCAGGGTACGAGGATCACCCCTCCACTTT
CASSLGARVRGSPLHF
>TRBV29-1|TRBJ2-3|many|TRBD1
TGCAGCGCTACTAAGACAGGGAGCACAGATACGCAGTATTTT
CSATKTGSTDTQYF
>TRBV25-1|TRBJ2-1|-|-
TGTGCCAGCAGTGAATATGAGTACAATGAGCAGTTCTTC
CASSEYEYNEQFF
>TRBV7-8|TRBJ1-2|-|-
TGTGCCAGCAGCCTCCGGGACATCAATGGCTACACCTTC
CASSLRDINGYTF
>TRBV30|TRBJ1-5|-|TRBD1
TGTGCCTGGAGTGTCGGGGACAGTAGCAATCAGCCCCAGCATTTT
CAWSVGDSSNQPQHF
>TRBV3-1/TRBV3-2|TRBJ2-7|-|TRBD1
TGTGCCAGCAGCCAAGATGAGGGGCAGGGGGCCTACGAGCAGTACTTC
CASSQDEGQGAYEQYF
>TRBV18|TRBJ1-3|-|TRBD1
TGTGCCACCTCAGCCCGCGGACAGGGAAACTCTGGAAACACCATATATTTT
CATSARGQGNSGNTIYF
>TRBV6-2/TRBV6-3|TRBJ1-5|-|-
TGTGCCAGCAGTTACTCGAGCAGCAATCAGCCCCAGCATTTT
CASSYSSSNQPQHF
>TRBV7-9|TRBJ1-3|once|TRBD1
TGTGCCAGCAGTCCCCTAGGGGACAGGACCATATATTTT
CASSPLGDRTIYF
>TRBV7-9|TRBJ1-1|once|-
TGTGCCAGCAGCTTACCACAGGGAGTAGTGAACACTGAAGCTTTCTTT
CASSLPQGVVNTEAFF
>TRBV5-1|TRBJ1-4|-|TRBD1
TGCGCCAGCAAAGCCGGGACAGGGGTGGAAAAACTGTTTTTT
CASKAGTGVEKLFF
>TRBV28|TRBJ2-7|-|-
TGTGCCAGCAGTTCCCCCTCCGAGCAGTACTTC
CASSSPSEQYF
>TRBV5-1|TRBJ2-2|-|-
TGCGCCAGCAGCCCACAGGGCCACACCGGGGAGCTGTTTTTT
CASSPQGHTGELFF
>TRBV7-9|TRBJ1-2|-|TRBD1
TGTGCCAGCAGCCCGGGGGACAGGGGGAATGTTGGCTACACCTTC
CASSPGDRGNVGYTF
>TRBV28|TRBJ2-6|-|TRBD1
TGTGCCAGCAGTGACAGGGACATAAAGTCGGCTGGGGCCAACGTCCTGACTTTC
CASSDRDIKSAGANVLTF
>TRBV12-3/TRBV12-4|TRBJ2-7|-|-
TGTGCCAGCAGGTCCCTCCTATCCTACGAGCAGTACTTC
CASRSLLSYEQYF
>TRBV5-5|TRBJ1-5|-|-
TGTGCCAGCAGCTTCGGACACCAAGTCCAGCCCCAGCATTTT
CASSFGHQVQPQHF
>TRBV12-5|TRBJ2-7|once|-
TGTGCTAGTGGTTTGGGATCGGGACTTGCGGAGCAGTACTTC
CASGLGSGLAEQYF
>TRBV7-2|TRBJ2-2|-|TRBD2
TGTGCCAGCAGCTGGGGACTAGCGGGAGTCCCCGGGGAGCTGTTTTTT
CASSWGLAGVPGELFF
>TRBV30|TRBJ1-1|-|-
TGTGCCTCCCTCAGGGGTTACACTGAAGCTTTCTTT
CASLRGYTEAFF
>TRBV3-1/TRBV3-2|TRBJ1-2|-|-
TGTGCCAGCAGCCAGCAGAACTATGGCTACACCTTC
CASSQQNYGYTF
>TRBV7-9|TRBJ2-5|-|TRBD2
TGTGCCATCCGGACTAGCGGGGAGACCCAGTACTTC
CAIRTSGETQYF
>TRBV4-3|TRBJ1-1|-|-
TGCGCCAGCAGCCAAGAGCATTACCTGAGCACTGAAGCTTTCTTT
CASSQEHYLSTEAFF
>TRBV9|TRBJ1-2|-|TRBD1
TGTGCCAGCAGCGTACAGCTGGGGGGACAGGGGGCGAGCTATGGCTACACCTTC
CASSVQLGGQGASYGYTF
>TRBV28|TRBJ1-5|-|-
TGTGCCAGCGCCATCACAGGGCAGCCCCAGCATTTT
CASAITGQPQHF
>TRBV5-8|TRBJ1-3|-|-
TGTGCCAGCAGCTTGACAATTTCTGGAAACACCATATATTTT
CASSLTISGNTIYF
>TRBV5-1|TRBJ2-1|-|TRBD2
TGCGCCAGCAGCCAGACTAGCACCGTCTCGGGGGAGCAGTTCTTC
CASSQTSTVSGEQFF
>TRBV5-1|TRBJ1-4|-|TRBD1
TGCGCCAGCAGCCCCGGACAGGGGTTTGAAAAACTGTTTTTT
CASSPGQGFEKLFF
>TRBV19|TRBJ2-7|few|TRBD1
TGTGCCAGTAGTAGGGGACAGGGGTACGAGCAGTACTTC
CASSRGQGYEQYF
>TRBV6-5|TRBJ1-5|-|-
TGTGCCAGCAGTCATCGGGATAGCAATCAGCCCCAGCATTTT
CASSHRDSNQPQHF
>TRBV18|TRBJ2-3|-|TRBD1
TGTGCCAGCTCACCGGATCGGACAGGGGGCGTAGATACGCAGTATTTT
CASSPDRTGGVDTQYF
>TRBV27|TRBJ2-2|-|TRBD2
TGTGCCAGCAGAATGAGCGGGGAGAACACCGGGGAGCTGTTTTTT
CASRMSGENTGELFF
>TRBV19|TRBJ1-2|-|TRBD1
TGTGCCAGTAGTTCTGGGACAGCGATCGCTAACTATGGCTACACCTTC
CASSSGTAIANYGYTF
>TRBV27|TRBJ2-5|-|TRBD2
TGTGCCAGCAGTTTATTGGGCCGATTGACTAGCGGGGCGGAGACCCAGTACTTC
CASSLLGRLTSGAETQYF
>TRBV7-2|TRBJ2-5|-|-
TGTGCCAGCAGCTTAAGTCGCACACGACAAGAGACCCAGTACTTC
CASSLSRTRQETQYF
>TRBV19|TRBJ1-5|-|-
TGTGCCAGTAGCCCTCCGCCGGTGGGGGCTAATCAGCCCCAGCATTTT
CASSPPPVGANQPQHF
>TRBV6-5|TRBJ1-2|-|TRBD1
TGTGCCAGCCGTAGACAGGGTAATGACTATGGCTACACCTTC
CASRRQGNDYGYTF
>TRBV28|TRBJ1-3|-|-
TGTGCCAGCAGTCCCCACAGGGCTACTGGAAACACCATATATTTT
CASSPHRATGNTIYF
>TRBV28|TRBJ1-2|-|-
TGTGCCAGCAGTCCGGGACACCGCGTAGCTAACTATGGCTACACCTTC
CASSPGHRVANYGYTF
>TRBV11-3|TRBJ2-3|few|-
TGTGCCAGCAGCTCACTAGCAGGAGTTACAGATACGCAGTATTTT
CASSSLAGVTDTQYF
>TRBV11-2|TRBJ1-5|few|-
TGTGCCAGCAGCTTAGATCCCCATAGCAATCAGCCCCAGCATTTT
CASSLDPHSNQPQHF